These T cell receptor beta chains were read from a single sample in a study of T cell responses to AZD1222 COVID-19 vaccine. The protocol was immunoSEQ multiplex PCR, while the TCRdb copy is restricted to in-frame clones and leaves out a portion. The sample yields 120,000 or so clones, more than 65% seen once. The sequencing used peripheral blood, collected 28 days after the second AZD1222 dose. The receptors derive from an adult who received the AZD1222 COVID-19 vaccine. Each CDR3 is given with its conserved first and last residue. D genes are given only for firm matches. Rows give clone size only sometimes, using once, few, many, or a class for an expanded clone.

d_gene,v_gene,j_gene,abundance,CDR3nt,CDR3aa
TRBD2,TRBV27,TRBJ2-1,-,TGTGCCAGCAGTTTATCGGAGCGGGGGGGTTACAATGAGCAGTTCTTC,CASSLSERGGYNEQFF
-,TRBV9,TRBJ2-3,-,TGTGCCAGCAGCGAAAGACAGGGTTGGGGGGTCACAGATACGCAGTATTTT,CASSERQGWGVTDTQYF
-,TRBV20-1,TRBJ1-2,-,TGCAGTGCTAGTATTTCAGGGATTAACTATGGCTACACCTTC,CSASISGINYGYTF
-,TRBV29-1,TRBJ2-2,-,TGCAGCGTTGAATGGTGGACAGAAGAGACCACAGTAACCGGGGAGCTGTTTTTT,CSVEWWTEETTVTGELFF
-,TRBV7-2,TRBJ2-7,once,TGTGCCAGCAGCTTGGGCCCGGCGATAGCGGAGGAGTACTTC,CASSLGPAIAEEYF
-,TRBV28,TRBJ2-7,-,TGTGCCATATGGGAGTCCAACAAGGACGAGCAGTACTTC,CAIWESNKDEQYF
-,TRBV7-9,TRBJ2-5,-,TGTGCCAGCAGCTTAGCACGGAATCAAGAGACCCAGTACTTC,CASSLARNQETQYF
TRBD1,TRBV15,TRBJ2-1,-,TGTGCCACCAGCAGAGGAAAAAGGACAGGGGGCAATGAGCAGTTCTTC,CATSRGKRTGGNEQFF
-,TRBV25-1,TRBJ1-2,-,TGTGCCAGCAGTCAGAAAGGGGAAGGCTATGGCTACACCTTC,CASSQKGEGYGYTF
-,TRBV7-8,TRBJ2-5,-,TGTGCCAGCAGCTACGGTGCGCCGAGGGGGGAAGAGACCCAGTACTTC,CASSYGAPRGEETQYF
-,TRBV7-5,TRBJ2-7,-,TGTGCCAGGGGGGGGACGAAGGCCTACGAGCAGTACTTC,CARGGTKAYEQYF
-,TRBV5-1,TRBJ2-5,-,TGCGCCAGCAGCTTGCTTCCAGGCCGGGCAGAGACCCAGTACTTC,CASSLLPGRAETQYF
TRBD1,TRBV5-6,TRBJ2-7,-,TGTGCCAGCAGCTTATCCGGGACAGGATACGAGCAGTACTTC,CASSLSGTGYEQYF
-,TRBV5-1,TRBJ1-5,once,TGCGCCAGCAGCTTGGAAGGGGATCTCCAGCCCCAGCATTTT,CASSLEGDLQPQHF
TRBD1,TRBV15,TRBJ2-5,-,TGTGCCACCAGCCCTTCAGCCGGGACAGGGGAAGAAGAGACCCAGTACTTC,CATSPSAGTGEEETQYF
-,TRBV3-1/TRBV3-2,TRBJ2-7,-,TGTGCCAGCAGCCAAGATCGGGGAGGACCCTACGAGCAGTACTTC,CASSQDRGGPYEQYF
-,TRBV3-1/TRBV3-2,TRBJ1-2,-,TGTGCCAGCAGCCAACTGACAGGAGACTATGGCTACACCTTC,CASSQLTGDYGYTF